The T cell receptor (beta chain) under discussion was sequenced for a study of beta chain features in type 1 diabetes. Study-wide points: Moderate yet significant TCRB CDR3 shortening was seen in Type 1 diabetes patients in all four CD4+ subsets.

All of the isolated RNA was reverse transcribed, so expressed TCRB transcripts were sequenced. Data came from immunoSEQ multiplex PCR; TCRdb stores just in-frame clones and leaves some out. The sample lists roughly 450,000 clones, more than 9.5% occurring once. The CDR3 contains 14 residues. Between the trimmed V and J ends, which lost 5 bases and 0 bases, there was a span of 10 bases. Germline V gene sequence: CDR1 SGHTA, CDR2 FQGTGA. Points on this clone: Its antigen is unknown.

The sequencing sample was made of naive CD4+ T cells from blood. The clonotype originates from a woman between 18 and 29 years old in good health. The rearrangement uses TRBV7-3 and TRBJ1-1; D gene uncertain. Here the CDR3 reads CASSPGSMNTEAFF. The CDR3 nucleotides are TGTGCCAGCAGCCCCGGGAGCATGAACACTGAAGCTTTCTTT.